These 30 T cell receptor beta chains were all obtained from the same sample, sequenced in a study of cytomegalovirus exposure and HLA in healthy donors. Here immunoSEQ multiplex PCR was the method, and the copy in TCRdb shows in-frame clones only, minus some. The sample shows more than 95,000 clones, approximately 85% of them seen only once. What was sequenced was PBMCs. Receptors originate from a man aged 18 to 30 in good health and CMV-seronegative.

The CDR3 reads CASSYRLAEADTQYF. The CDR3 DNA reads as TGCGCCAGCAGCTACCGACTAGCGGAGGCAGATACGCAGTATTTT. This sequence joins TRBV5-1 and TRBJ2-3, with 9 positions matching TRBD2. Germline lookup yields CDR1 SGHRS and CDR2 YFSETQ. The CDR3 consists of 15 residues. J was trimmed by 4 bases and V by 3 bases; bases with no gene match: 6.

This clone was seen only once. V is TRBV13 and J is TRBJ1-1; 8 bases agree with TRBD1. After removal of 5 bases from V and 5 bases from J, the junction contained 7 bases not matched to a gene. The CDR3 has 14 residues. Per the germline V gene, CDR1 is PRHDT and CDR2 is FYEKMQ (reference sequence). CDR3 DNA sequence: TGTGCCAGCAGCCGGCACAGGGGGAGGACTGAAGCTTTCTTT. It yields the protein CASSRHRGRTEAFF.

The chain carries TRBV7-9 and TRBJ1-3, with D possibly matching TRBD1 (6 bases). V dropped 3 bases and J dropped 2 bases, with 8 bases sitting between them. Germline CDR1 and CDR2: SEHNR and FQNEAQ (reference sequence). The CDR3 spans 14 residues. The CDR3 sequence: CASSLSGAGNTIYF. CDR3 DNA: TGTGCCAGCAGCTTGTCAGGGGCTGGAAACACCATATATTTT.

This sequence joins TRBV7-9 and TRBJ1-1; D is perhaps TRBD1 (5 bases). The CDR3 sequence is 16 residues long. Trimming took 3 bases from V and 3 from J, leaving 17 bases between them. In germline, CDR1 is SEHNR, CDR2 FQNEAQ (reference sequence). CDR3 amino acids: CASSLFTGAWDTEAFF. The DNA for the CDR3 is TGTGCCAGCAGCTTGTTTACTGGGGCGTGGGACACTGAAGCTTTCTTT.

The rearrangement uses TRBV9 and TRBJ2-1, with 11 bases lining up with TRBD1. The CDR3 length is 19 residues. Germline CDR1 SGDLS, CDR2 YYNGEE. The V and J ends lost 0 bases and 8 bases, in that order; junction bases with no gene match: 16. The CDR3 DNA sequence: TGTGCCAGCAGCGTAGCTCCCAGGGGACAGGGGGTTTTAGGCGATGAGCAGTTCTTC. This gives the protein CASSVAPRGQGVLGDEQFF.

V is TRBV5-1 and J is TRBJ2-1, with 10 nucleotides matching TRBD1. V lost 4 bases, J lost 4 bases, and 8 bases stayed unmatched. The CDR3 spans 16 residues. The V gene's germline CDR1 is SGHRS and CDR2 YFSETQ. Here the CDR3 reads CASSVAGTGAYNEQFF. The CDR3 coding sequence is TGCGCCAGCAGCGTGGCCGGGACAGGGGCTTACAATGAGCAGTTCTTC.

The rearrangement uses TRBV5-1 and TRBJ2-2, with a weak D call TRBD2 (6 bases). The CDR3 runs 16 residues. Germline values: CDR1 SGHRS, CDR2 YFSETQ. Between the trimmed V and J ends, which lost 6 bases and 2 bases, there was a span of 17 bases. Here the CDR3 reads CASTDFLGLNTGELFF. DNA for the CDR3: TGCGCCAGCACCGATTTTTTGGGACTTAACACCGGGGAGCTGTTTTTT.

As concerns this clone: The same CDR3 is also encoded by other DNA sequences in this sample. The J gene is TRBJ2-1, the V gene TRBV27; 7 nucleotides match TRBD2. This CDR3 has 14 amino acids. Germline V gene data show CDR1 as MNHEY and CDR2 as SMNVEV (reference sequence). The trim removed 0 bases at V and 7 bases at J, leaving 3 bases unmatched. DNA for the CDR3: TGTGCCAGCAGTTTATCCGGGGGAGGGAATGAGCAGTTCTTC. This translates into CASSLSGGGNEQFF.

The J gene is TRBJ2-5, the V gene TRBV6-6; 8 bases are shared with TRBD2. Germline V gives CDR1 MNHNY, CDR2 SVGAGI (reference sequence). The CDR3 totals 16 residues. The V gene end was trimmed by 0 bases and the J gene end by 5 bases; junction bases not matched to a gene: 8. The CDR3 sequence is CASSYSGLAPMETQYF. In DNA form, the CDR3 reads TGTGCCAGCAGTTACTCCGGACTAGCCCCGATGGAGACCCAGTACTTC.

The chain links TRBV15 to TRBJ2-7; D not certain. The CDR3 is made up of 15 amino acids. V gave up 0 bases and J gave up 5 bases, with 14 bases separating them. Germline lookup yields CDR1 LNHNV and CDR2 YYDKDF (reference sequence). CDR3 sequence (DNA): TGTGCCACCAGCAGAGACGCGGTCGTTGTCCACGAGCAGTACTTC. Its protein product is CATSRDAVVVHEQYF.

V gene TRBV10-2 combines with J gene TRBJ2-5, with D possibly being TRBD2 (5 bases). The V gene's germline CDR1 is WSHSY and CDR2 SAAADI. Trimming stripped 8 bases from V and 4 bases from J, with 17 bases between. The CDR3 extends over 14 amino acids. CDR3 in amino acids: CASRDTDRGETQYF. As DNA, the CDR3 is TGCGCCAGCCGAGATACCGACCGGGGAGAGACCCAGTACTTC.

The V and J genes are TRBV29-1 and TRBJ2-1, with 7 bases matching TRBD1. This CDR3 is 15 amino acids long. With 5 bases clipped from V and 0 bases from J, the junction kept 7 bases outside the gene matches. Germline V gene data show CDR1 as SQVTM and CDR2 as ANQGSEA. The CDR3 nucleotides are TGCAGCGTTAAGGCCACAGGGGCCTCCTACAATGAGCAGTTCTTC. It is translated as CSVKATGASYNEQFF.

The chain recombines TRBV5-1 with TRBJ1-5; 10 bases map to TRBD1. The CDR3 contains 15 residues. CDR1 is SGHRS and CDR2 is YFSETQ in the germline V gene. Germline trimming cut 2 bases from V and 3 bases from J; bases unmatched to any gene: 2. The chain's CDR3 is CASSLGTGDNQPQHF. CDR3 sequence (DNA): TGCGCCAGCAGCTTAGGGACAGGGGACAATCAGCCCCAGCATTTT.

Many counts were recorded for this clone. V gene TRBV2 combines with J gene TRBJ2-7; perhaps TRBD2 as D (6 bases). Trimming shortened V by 5 bases and J by 6 bases, and 11 bases separated the two germline ends. Germline V gene sequence: CDR1 SNHLY, CDR2 FYNNEI. This CDR3 is 12 amino acids long. For the CDR3, the DNA is TGTGCCAGCAGTCCTAGCGTGAGCGAGCAGTACTTC. It specifies CASSPSVSEQYF.

The chain joins TRBV11-1 to TRBJ1-1; D may be TRBD1 (6 bases). V gave up 2 bases and J gave up 7 bases, with 11 bases separating them. The germline V gene encodes CDR1 SGHAT and CDR2 FQDESV (reference sequence). The CDR3 sequence is 13 residues long. This CDR3 reads CASSLSQQGEAFF. The CDR3 bases are TGTGCCAGCAGCTTATCACAACAGGGTGAAGCTTTCTTT.

CDR3 region: CAISAGSSSRETQYF. The CDR3 DNA is TGTGCCATCAGTGCCGGGAGTTCCTCCAGGGAGACCCAGTACTTC. V and J are TRBV10-3 and TRBJ2-5, with a weak D call TRBD2 (6 bases). V was cut by 4 bases and J by 5 bases, with 17 bases left in between. From germline, CDR1 is ENHRY and CDR2 SYGVKD. The CDR3 loop spans 15 amino acids.

V gene TRBV5-6 combines with J gene TRBJ2-2; 9 positions agree with TRBD1. CDR3 length equals 15 residues. Unmatched junction bases numbered 1, after V lost 3 bases and J lost 1 base. Germline V gives CDR1 SGHDT, CDR2 YYEEEE. CDR3 sequence: CASSWDRENTGELFF. CDR3 DNA sequence: TGTGCCAGCAGCTGGGACAGGGAGAACACCGGGGAGCTGTTTTTT.

In this sample, this clone turned up a few times. The rearrangement links TRBV19 to TRBJ1-5; D remains ambiguous. CDR3 length: 13 residues. Germline CDR1 reads LNHDA; CDR2 reads SQIVND (reference sequence). The V and J ends lost 3 bases and 8 bases respectively, with 11 bases between them. The CDR3 reads CASSIGGSKPQHF. CDR3 DNA: TGTGCCAGTAGTATCGGAGGGTCGAAGCCCCAGCATTTT.

The J gene is TRBJ2-7, the V gene TRBV29-1; tentative D call: TRBD1 (5 bases). Trimming took 0 bases from V and 10 from J, leaving 16 bases between them. The germline V gene encodes CDR1 SQVTM and CDR2 ANQGSEA. The CDR3 sequence is 13 residues long. The chain's CDR3 is CSVEDRGWTKQYF. The CDR3 DNA is TGCAGCGTTGAAGATAGGGGTTGGACGAAACAGTACTTC.

V gene TRBV5-6 combines with J gene TRBJ2-1, with D perhaps TRBD1 (5 bases). Germline V gene lookup returns CDR1 SGHDT and CDR2 YYEEEE. The CDR3 runs to 14 residues. V lost 6 bases, J lost 4 bases, and 14 bases lay in between. Here the CDR3 reads CASTTQGGYNEQFF. CDR3 DNA sequence: TGTGCCAGCACCACCCAGGGTGGGTACAATGAGCAGTTCTTC.

The chain uses TRBV30 and TRBJ1-2, with a possible D match to TRBD1 (5 bases). The CDR3 runs to 14 residues. The germline V gene encodes CDR1 GTSNPN and CDR2 SVGIG (reference sequence). CDR3 region: CARFHGTEGYGYTF. In DNA, the CDR3 is TGTGCACGATTTCACGGGACGGAGGGGTATGGCTACACCTTC.

This clone occurred a few times. This chain joins TRBV5-1 and TRBJ2-6; D gene unclear. Germline V gene lookup returns CDR1 SGHRS and CDR2 YFSETQ. The CDR3 runs to 11 residues. The germline V and J ends were trimmed by 7 bases and 3 bases, with 2 bases remaining between them. DNA for the CDR3: TGCGCCAGCCTTGGGGCCAACGTCCTGACTTTC. Encoded protein: CASLGANVLTF.

The J gene is TRBJ1-2, the V gene TRBV6-5, with 7 positions matching TRBD1. The CDR3 consists of 14 residues. After removal of 5 bases from V and 7 bases from J, the junction contained 10 bases not matched to a gene. The germline V gene encodes CDR1 MNHEY and CDR2 SVGAGI. The CDR3 nucleotides are TGTGCCAGCAGTCAACGACAGGGCGCGGGTGGCTACACCTTC. Encoded protein: CASSQRQGAGGYTF.

The V call is TRBV2, the J call TRBJ1-2; maybe TRBD1 (5 bases). V lost 4 bases and J 3 bases, leaving 6 bases between the germline ends. CDR3 length: 12 amino acids. Looked up from germline, CDR1 is SNHLY and CDR2 is FYNNEI. This CDR3 is CASSARDYGYTF. For the CDR3, the DNA is TGTGCCAGCAGTGCCAGGGACTATGGCTACACCTTC.

The J gene is TRBJ2-2, the V gene TRBV12-5, with D hard to call. The CDR3 spans 12 residues. Trimming stripped 7 bases from V and 2 bases from J, with 5 bases between. Germline V lookup: CDR1 LGHNT, CDR2 FRNRAP. The CDR3 nucleotides read TGTGCTAGTGTTTCTAACACCGGGGAGCTGTTTTTT. Translated: CASVSNTGELFF.

V is TRBV25-1 and J is TRBJ1-2, with D perhaps matching TRBD1 (6 bases). The CDR3 totals 13 residues. Trimming removed 2 bases from V and 7 bases from J, with 11 bases in between. Germline CDR1 and CDR2: MGHDK and SYGVNS. CDR3 sequence reads: CASSEQGMGGYTF. The CDR3 DNA reads as TGTGCCAGCAGTGAACAGGGGATGGGTGGCTACACCTTC.

This clone has only a few counts. The chain joins TRBV19 to TRBJ1-6; 8 nucleotides line up with TRBD1. Germline lookup yields CDR1 LNHDA and CDR2 SQIVND (reference sequence). CDR3 length equals 15 residues. With 4 bases clipped from V and 7 bases from J, the junction kept 6 bases outside the gene matches. The CDR3 DNA reads as TGTGCCAGTAGTACAGGGGGCTCAGGGAATTCACCCCTCCACTTT. Amino acids: CASSTGGSGNSPLHF.

This sequence joins TRBV20-1 and TRBJ2-1; D is unclear. This CDR3 is built from 11 residues. V was cut by 1 base and J by 15 bases, with 13 bases left in between. Germline V gives CDR1 DFQATT, CDR2 SNEGSKA (reference sequence). Here the CDR3 reads CSARGGVGRFF. In nucleotides, the CDR3 is TGCAGTGCTAGAGGAGGAGTAGGAAGGTTCTTC.

The chain employs TRBV25-1 and TRBJ2-5, with 8 bases identical to TRBD2. V lost 3 bases to trimming and J lost 1 base; unmatched junction nucleotides: 10. The CDR3 length is 17 residues. Germline lookup yields CDR1 MGHDK and CDR2 SYGVNS. Written as DNA, the CDR3 is TGTGCCAGCAGTGACGCCGAGCGAGCGGGAGCCCAAGAGACCCAGTACTTC. Its protein product is CASSDAERAGAQETQYF.

Only a few counts were recorded for this clone. The gene calls are TRBV9 and TRBJ2-2; D is perhaps TRBD2 (5 bases). The length of the CDR3 is 14 residues. V was trimmed by 3 bases and J by 7 bases, leaving 13 bases between them. Germline lookup yields CDR1 SGDLS and CDR2 YYNGEE. The CDR3 is CASSAGLLGGELFF. The CDR3 bases are TGTGCCAGCAGCGCCGGACTCCTCGGCGGGGAGCTGTTTTTT.